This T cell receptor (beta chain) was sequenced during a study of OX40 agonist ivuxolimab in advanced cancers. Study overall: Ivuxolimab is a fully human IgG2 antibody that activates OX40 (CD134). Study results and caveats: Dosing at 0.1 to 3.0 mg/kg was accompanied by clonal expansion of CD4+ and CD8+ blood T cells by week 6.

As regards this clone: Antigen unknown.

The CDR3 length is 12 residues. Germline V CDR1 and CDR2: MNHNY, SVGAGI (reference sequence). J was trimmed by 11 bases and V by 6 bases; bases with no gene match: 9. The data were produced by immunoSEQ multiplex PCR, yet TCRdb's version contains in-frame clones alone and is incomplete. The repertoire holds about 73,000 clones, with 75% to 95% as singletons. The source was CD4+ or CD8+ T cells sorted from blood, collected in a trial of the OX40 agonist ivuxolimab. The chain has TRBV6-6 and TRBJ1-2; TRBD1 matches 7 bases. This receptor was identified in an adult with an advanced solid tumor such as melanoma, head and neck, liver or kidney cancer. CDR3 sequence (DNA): TGTGCCAGCAGGTCGGACAGGTTGGGTTACACCTTC. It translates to CASRSDRLGYTF.